A single sample gave rise to the 25 T cell receptor beta chains below, sequenced in a study of T-cell reconstitution after alpha-beta-depleted transplantation in children. Construction of the TCRbeta library involved unique molecular identifiers. One entry per CDR3 protein results from TCRdb running MiXCR on the PCR reads. Among fewer than 250,000 distinct CDR3 sequences listed, about a sixth were seen once. The sequenced sample was PBMCs, mostly from graft donor cells, obtained 360 days after TCRalphabeta/CD19-depleted stem cell transplant. These receptors were collected from a male patient aged 2-15 years who had a stem cell transplant for acute lymphoblastic leukemia, so the T cells may come from the graft donor.

This clonotype came up a few times. V gene TRBV6-1 combines with J gene TRBJ1-5, with D unresolved. The V gene's germline CDR1 is MNHNS and CDR2 SASEGT. V lost 10 bases, J lost 1 base, and 14 bases lay in between. This CDR3 is 14 amino acids long. For the CDR3, the DNA is TGTGCCACCAGCCCCGGCGGAAGCAATCAGCCCCAGCATTTT. It encodes CATSPGGSNQPQHF.

The chain carries TRBV3-1 and TRBJ2-5; D unresolved. Trimming took off 4 bases at V and 5 bases at J, with 14 bases between the two ends. Per germline, CDR1 LGHDT and CDR2 YNNKEL (reference sequence). There are 14 residues in the CDR3. CDR3 amino acids: CASSLLTDGETQYF. The CDR3 DNA reads TGTGCCAGCAGCCTCTTAACGGACGGGGAGACCCAGTACTTC.

This clonotype appeared a few times. The chain recombines TRBV11-2 with TRBJ1-2; possibly TRBD1 for D (5 bases). The CDR3 totals 16 residues. Germline CDR1 and CDR2: SGHAT and FQNNGV. The ends were cut back, 5 bases at V and 2 bases at J, with 18 bases in the middle. The CDR3 is CASSPQGAGTNYGYTF. CDR3 coding DNA: TGTGCCAGCAGCCCCCAGGGCGCCGGGACCAACTATGGCTACACCTTC.

CDR3: CATSRDYQGSQETQYF. CDR3 DNA sequence: TGTGCCACCAGCAGAGACTACCAGGGCTCTCAAGAGACCCAGTACTTC. J is TRBJ2-5 and V is TRBV15; maybe TRBD1 (5 bases). The CDR3 loop spans 16 amino acids. CDR1 and CDR2 (germline): LNHNV, YYDKDF (reference sequence). The germline V and J ends were trimmed by 0 bases and 2 bases, with 13 bases remaining between them.

This clonotype was recorded many times. The chain is built from TRBV2 and TRBJ2-2; D unresolved. Germline V gene data show CDR1 as SNHLY and CDR2 as FYNNEI. V was clipped by 2 bases and J by 6 bases, with 1 base between them. CDR3 size: 11 residues. The CDR3: CASSESGELFF. The CDR3 bases are TGTGCCAGCAGTGAATCCGGGGAGCTGTTTTTT.

The chain has TRBV12-3 or TRBV12-4 and TRBJ2-3, with 8 bases identical to TRBD1. J lost 5 bases, V lost 7 bases, and 20 bases had no gene match. This CDR3 is 18 amino acids long. The CDR3 nucleotides are TGTGCCAGCAAATTAGCGCCACCCCCGGACAGGGATGAAGATACGCAGTATTTT. This codes for CASKLAPPPDRDEDTQYF.

J is TRBJ2-2 and V is TRBV6-5, with 9 nucleotides matching TRBD1. Germline V gene sequence: CDR1 MNHEY, CDR2 SVGAGI. This CDR3 has 15 amino acids. With 4 bases clipped from V and 4 bases from J, the junction kept 4 bases outside the gene matches. CDR3 sequence reads: CASSSDRGGTGELFF. In nucleotides, the CDR3 is TGTGCCAGCAGTTCGGACAGGGGTGGCACCGGGGAGCTGTTTTTT.

The V and J genes are TRBV5-4 and TRBJ1-3; maybe TRBD1 (6 bases). The V and J ends lost 2 bases and 2 bases respectively, with 8 bases between them. The CDR3 covers 14 residues. Germline V CDR1 and CDR2: SGHNT, YYREEE (reference sequence). The CDR3 here is CASSFTGTGNTIYF. DNA of the CDR3: TGTGCCAGCAGCTTCACAGGGACTGGAAACACCATATATTTT.

This sequence joins TRBV5-4 and TRBJ1-4; tentatively, D is TRBD1 (6 bases). CDR3 size: 15 residues. Per germline, CDR1 SGHNT and CDR2 YYREEE (reference sequence). The V gene lost 3 bases and the J gene lost 0 bases, with 9 bases spanning the gap. CDR3 protein: CASSSGQTTNEKLFF. The CDR3, as DNA: TGTGCCAGCAGCTCCGGACAGACAACTAATGAAAAACTGTTTTTT.

This clonotype showed up just a few times. The chain employs TRBV18 and TRBJ1-5; 7 bases are a match to TRBD1. Per the germline V gene, CDR1 is KGHSH and CDR2 is LQKENI. The CDR3 extends over 13 amino acids. The junction had 2 bases not matched to a gene; V was cut back by 6 bases and J by 3 bases. The CDR3 loop is CASSGTDNQPQHF. In DNA, the CDR3 is TGTGCCAGCTCGGGGACAGACAATCAGCCCCAGCATTTT.

The chain is built from TRBV25-1 and TRBJ2-2, with no clear D. Germline CDR1 MGHDK, CDR2 SYGVNS. The V and J ends lost 7 bases and 0 bases respectively, with 12 bases between them. The CDR3 has 15 amino acids. The CDR3 nucleotides are TGTGCCAGCACACGGTACCGGACGAACACCGGGGAGCTGTTTTTT. Encoded protein: CASTRYRTNTGELFF.

This clonotype was counted only a few times. The chain combines TRBV12-3 or TRBV12-4 with TRBJ2-2, with D perhaps matching TRBD1 or TRBD2 (6 bases each). Trimming took off 10 bases at V and 2 bases at J, with 14 bases between the two ends. CDR3 size: 14 residues. The CDR3 loop is CATLTGTNTGELFF. The DNA for the CDR3 is TGTGCCACCCTTACAGGGACTAACACCGGGGAGCTGTTTTTT.

The CDR3 DNA reads as TGTGCCATCAGTGGGGCAGGGAGGACCACTGAAGCTTTCTTT. Its translation: CAISGAGRTTEAFF. The genes are TRBV10-3 and TRBJ1-1, with D possibly matching TRBD1 (5 bases). V lost 4 bases, J lost 4 bases, and 13 bases lay in between. This CDR3 comprises 14 residues. CDR1 ENHRY and CDR2 SYGVKD come from the germline V gene.

This clonotype has just a few counts. V usage is TRBV20-1 and J usage is TRBJ2-7; D remains ambiguous. CDR1 and CDR2 from the germline V gene are DFQATT and SNEGSKA (reference sequence). The CDR3 loop spans 13 amino acids. The V gene lost 2 bases and the J gene lost 2 bases, with 10 bases spanning the gap. The CDR3 DNA reads as TGCAGTGCTAGACCCGGCAGCGCCTACGAGCAGTACTTC. Translating gives CSARPGSAYEQYF.

This sequence joins TRBV2 and TRBJ2-7, with 7 bases identical to TRBD1. The CDR3 contains 14 residues. Germline V gene data show CDR1 as SNHLY and CDR2 as FYNNEI. Trimming cost V 10 bases and J 3 bases; bases outside gene matches: 12. CDR3 amino acids: CANLAFRDSYEQYF. The CDR3 DNA follows: TGTGCCAACCTCGCTTTCCGGGACAGCTACGAGCAGTACTTC.

The table lists this clonotype with a few counts. The chain combines TRBV5-1 with TRBJ1-1; TRBD1 agrees at 7 bases. Germline V CDR1 and CDR2: SGHRS, YFSETQ. There are 15 residues in the CDR3. The V and J ends lost 1 base and 4 bases, in that order; junction bases with no gene match: 7. In DNA form, the CDR3 reads TGCGCCAGCAGCTTGTATGGGCAGGGGGGCACTGAAGCTTTCTTT. This codes for CASSLYGQGGTEAFF.

The V call is TRBV7-9, the J call TRBJ2-7; 11 bases are a match to TRBD2. There are 16 residues in the CDR3. The ends lost 5 bases at V and 6 bases at J; junction bases unmatched: 12. Per the germline V gene, CDR1 is SEHNR and CDR2 is FQNEAQ (reference sequence). The CDR3 reads CASSRPLAGDMGEQYF. DNA for the CDR3: TGTGCCAGCAGCCGCCCACTAGCGGGGGACATGGGCGAGCAGTACTTC.

This clonotype has only a few counts. This rearrangement joins TRBV9 to TRBJ1-2; no clear D. CDR3 size: 12 residues. CDR1 SGDLS and CDR2 YYNGEE come from the germline V gene. The V gene lost 4 bases and the J gene lost 6 bases, with 10 bases spanning the gap. The CDR3 DNA follows: TGTGCCAGCAGCTCCCCAGCGAATGGCTACACCTTC. Translation: CASSSPANGYTF.

The table lists this clonotype with many counts. The V call is TRBV4-1, the J call TRBJ1-1; TRBD1 might be the D (6 bases). Germline assignment: CDR1 MGHRA and CDR2 YSYEKL. This CDR3 comprises 16 residues. Deletions cut 0 bases from V and 1 base from J, with 12 bases between. The CDR3 region is CASSQEGGRANTEAFF. For the CDR3, the DNA is TGCGCCAGCAGCCAAGAGGGGGGCAGGGCGAACACTGAAGCTTTCTTT.

The V call is TRBV2, the J call TRBJ2-1; tentatively, D is TRBD2 (6 bases). The CDR3 is 16 amino acids. V shed 0 bases and J shed 8 bases, with 17 bases lying between them. Germline CDR1 and CDR2: SNHLY and FYNNEI. The CDR3 protein is CASSEAVKRVRDEQFF. CDR3 sequence (DNA): TGTGCCAGCAGTGAAGCGGTCAAGCGGGTTAGGGATGAGCAGTTCTTC.

In this sample, this clonotype turned up a few times. The genes are TRBV28 and TRBJ2-4; D is tentatively TRBD1 or TRBD2 (5 bases each). Per germline, CDR1 MDHEN and CDR2 SYDVKM. V shed 6 bases and J shed 1 base, with 10 bases lying between them. CDR3 length: 14 amino acids. The CDR3 nucleotides read TGTGCCAGCAGCGAGGGGTTGGCCAAAAACATTCAGTACTTC. Encoded protein: CASSEGLAKNIQYF.

This rearrangement joins TRBV5-5 to TRBJ2-7; D may be TRBD1 (6 bases). Trimming left V 1 base short and J 5 bases short, with 13 bases between. The germline V gene encodes CDR1 SGHKS and CDR2 YYEKEE (reference sequence). This CDR3 spans 14 amino acids. This CDR3 is CASSLRGRGDEQYF. The CDR3 DNA reads as TGTGCCAGCAGCTTGAGGGGCAGGGGAGACGAGCAGTACTTC.

CDR3 protein: CAISGASGENEQFF. As DNA, the CDR3 is TGTGCCATCAGTGGCGCTAGCGGGGAGAATGAGCAGTTCTTC. This chain links TRBV10-3 with TRBJ2-1; 9 nucleotides agree with TRBD2. Germline CDR1 ENHRY, CDR2 SYGVKD. V shed 4 bases, J shed 7 bases, and the junction held 5 bases outside the gene matches. The CDR3 has 14 residues.

The gene calls are TRBV9 and TRBJ2-1; 11 bases match TRBD2. Germline trimming cut 3 bases from V and 4 bases from J; bases unmatched to any gene: 0. The CDR3 consists of 14 residues. Germline-derived CDR1 and CDR2 are SGDLS and YYNGEE. The CDR3 is CASSASGGYNEQFF. The DNA of the CDR3 is TGTGCCAGCAGCGCTAGCGGGGGGTACAATGAGCAGTTCTTC.

This clonotype appeared a few times. This chain links TRBV6-1 with TRBJ2-7; 9 bases line up with TRBD1. The CDR3 contains 15 residues. Germline V lookup: CDR1 MNHNS, CDR2 SASEGT. Trimming took 6 bases from V and 2 from J; bases not matched to a gene: 8. CDR3 in DNA: TGTGCCAGCAGGTCCGGACAGGGGACTACCTACGAGCAGTACTTC. It codes for CASRSGQGTTYEQYF.